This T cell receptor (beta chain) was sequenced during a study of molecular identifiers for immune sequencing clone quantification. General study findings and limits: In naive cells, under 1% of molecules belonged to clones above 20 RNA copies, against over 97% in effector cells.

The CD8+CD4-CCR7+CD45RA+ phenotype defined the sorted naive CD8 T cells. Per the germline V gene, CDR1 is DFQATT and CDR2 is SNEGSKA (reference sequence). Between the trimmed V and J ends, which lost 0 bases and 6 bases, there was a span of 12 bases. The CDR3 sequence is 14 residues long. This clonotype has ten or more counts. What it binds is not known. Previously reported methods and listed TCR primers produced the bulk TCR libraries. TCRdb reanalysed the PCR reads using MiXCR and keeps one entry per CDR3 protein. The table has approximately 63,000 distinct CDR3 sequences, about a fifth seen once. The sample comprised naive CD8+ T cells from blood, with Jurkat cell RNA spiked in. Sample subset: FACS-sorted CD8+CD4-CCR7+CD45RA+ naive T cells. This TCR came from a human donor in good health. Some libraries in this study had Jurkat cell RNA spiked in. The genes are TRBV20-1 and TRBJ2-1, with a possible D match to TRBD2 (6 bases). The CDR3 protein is CSARDLREINEQFF. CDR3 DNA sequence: TGCAGTGCTAGAGATCTTCGGGAGATCAATGAGCAGTTCTTC.